This T cell receptor (beta chain) originates from a study of glioma-infiltrating T cells after dendritic cell vaccination. V shed 0 bases and J shed 8 bases, with 16 bases lying between them. Germline assignment: CDR1 LGHNA and CDR2 YNFKEQ. The CDR3 has 15 residues. Only in-frame clones appear in the TCRdb table, and some are missing; sequencing was by immunoSEQ multiplex PCR. Of approximately 50,000 clones listed, about nine tenths are singletons. Time point: after dendritic cell vaccination, including at tumor progression/relapse. V and J are TRBV4-2 and TRBJ1-1, with D hard to call. The receptor comes from a human donor with glioblastoma. Sequenced here: blood, sampled after dendritic cell vaccination. The CDR3 sequence is CASSQDPGAASEAFF. CDR3 nucleotides: TGTGCCAGCAGCCAAGATCCAGGAGCGGCTTCCGAAGCTTTCTTT.